The clone carrying this T cell receptor beta chain was picked up many times. Its specificity is not known. These data belong to a study of T cell repertoires in cytomegalovirus infection. About the study: Indications of both CMV infection and matching HLA type were provided by public TCR beta signatures.

Via MiXCR, TCRdb re-called the reads, giving one row per CDR3 protein. Of 250,000 to 300,000 distinct CDR3 sequences listed, 17% were seen once; the top ten hold around half. This CDR3 region has 12 residues. CDR1 is SGHVS and CDR2 is FNYEAQ in the germline V gene. Unmatched junction bases numbered 4, after V lost 5 bases and J lost 10 bases. Findings and caveats of the study: Public TCR beta family frequency separated CMV-and-HLA carriers, including in an independent cohort. Across the ex vivo response, the dominant clonotypes were HLA-C-restricted CMV-specific TCR beta clonotypes.

This TCR came from a human donor in good health (CMV status not recorded). Some clones in this sample may be carry-over from other donors' samples. Sequenced material: CD8+ T cells from PBMCs. This chain connects TRBV7-6 to TRBJ2-1; TRBD1 matches at 8 bases. Here the CDR3 reads CASSPWTGEQFF. The CDR3 DNA follows: TGTGCCAGCAGCCCCTGGACAGGGGAGCAGTTCTTC.